One sample yielded the 8 T cell receptor beta chains listed below, sequenced in a study of blood T cell repertoires in COVID-19. The method was immunoSEQ multiplex PCR; TCRdb's version includes in-frame clones alone and lacks a portion of them. The sample contains 150,000 or so clones, 82% of which appear only once. The sequenced material came from peripheral blood. Receptors originate from a woman in her 70s with acute or convalescent COVID-19.

The chain links TRBV3-1 (or the pseudogene TRBV3-2) to TRBJ1-2; TRBD1 agrees at 11 bases. CDR3 length: 18 amino acids. CDR1 is LGHDT, CDR2 YNNKEL, per germline (reference sequence). The ends lost 1 base at V and 4 bases at J; junction bases unmatched: 11. The CDR3 reads CASSQGRTGGAFAYGYTF. For the CDR3, the DNA is TGTGCCAGCAGCCAAGGTAGGACAGGGGGCGCATTTGCCTATGGCTACACCTTC.

This chain joins TRBV7-9 and TRBJ1-1; D call uncertain. Trimming removed 5 bases from V and 6 bases from J, with 25 bases in between. This CDR3 is 17 amino acids long. CDR1 is SEHNR and CDR2 is FQNEAQ in the germline V gene (reference sequence). CDR3 in DNA: TGTGCCAGCAGCCTCCTGACCAGGATCATTTCCAACGCTGAAGCTTTCTTT. Protein product: CASSLLTRIISNAEAFF.

The chain combines TRBV5-5 with TRBJ1-2; D ambiguous. Germline CDR1 SGHKS, CDR2 YYEKEE (reference sequence). Trimming stripped 3 bases from V and 2 bases from J, with 11 bases between. The CDR3 is 14 amino acids. CDR3 protein: CASSWSPGNYGYTF. The DNA of the CDR3 is TGTGCCAGCAGCTGGTCCCCCGGGAACTATGGCTACACCTTC.

This chain uses TRBV7-2 with TRBJ2-2; the D gene is possibly TRBD2 (6 bases). This CDR3 has 14 amino acids. Trimming took off 6 bases at V and 6 bases at J, with 14 bases between the two ends. Per germline, CDR1 SGHTA and CDR2 FQGNSA. This chain's CDR3 is CASRPNGSPGELFF. CDR3 sequence (DNA): TGTGCCAGCAGGCCAAACGGGAGTCCCGGGGAGCTGTTTTTT. The full variable domain, rest sourced from reference TRBV7-2 and TRBJ2-2, is GAGVSQSPSNKVTEKGKDVELRCDPISGHTALYWYRQSLGQGLEFLIYFQGNSAPDKSGLPSDRFSAERTGGSVSTLTIQRTQQEDSAVYLCASRPNGSPGELFFGEGSRLTVL.

The chain is built from TRBV7-2 and TRBJ1-2, with D unresolved. Germline assignment: CDR1 SGHTA and CDR2 FQGNSA. The CDR3 spans 11 residues. V was pared by 2 bases and J by 5 bases, with 3 bases between. In DNA, the CDR3 is TGTGCCAGCAGCTTACAGTATGGCTACACCTTC. It encodes CASSLQYGYTF.

This chain joins TRBV29-1 and TRBJ1-1; D unclear. This CDR3 is built from 12 residues. Looked up from germline, CDR1 is SQVTM and CDR2 is ANQGSEA. V was clipped by 4 bases and J by 1 base, with 7 bases between them. The CDR3: CSVAMANTEAFF. In DNA form, the CDR3 reads TGCAGCGTTGCCATGGCGAACACTGAAGCTTTCTTT.

This clone was counted between two and nine times. The chain combines TRBV18 with TRBJ1-6, with a weak D call TRBD1 (5 bases). V lost 3 bases and J 6 bases, leaving 12 bases between the germline ends. Germline lookup yields CDR1 KGHSH and CDR2 LQKENI. The CDR3 totals 15 residues. The CDR3 loop reads CASSPRQQLNSPLHF. The CDR3 DNA reads TGTGCCAGCTCACCGAGACAGCAGCTTAATTCACCCCTCCACTTT. Full variable domain (missing parts from reference TRBV18 and TRBJ1-6): NAGVMQNPRHLVRRRGQEARLRCSPMKGHSHVYWYRQLPEEGLKFMVYLQKENIIDESGMPKERFSAEFPKEGPSILRIQQVVRGDSAAYFCASSPRQQLNSPLHFGNGTRLTVT.

The V and J genes are TRBV6-5 and TRBJ2-7; 7 positions match TRBD2. The germline V gene encodes CDR1 MNHEY and CDR2 SVGAGI. The CDR3 spans 13 residues. Germline trimming cut 8 bases from V and 3 bases from J; bases unmatched to any gene: 7. DNA for the CDR3: TGTGCCAGCGTGATCGGGACTAACTACGAGCAGTACTTC. Amino acids: CASVIGTNYEQYF.